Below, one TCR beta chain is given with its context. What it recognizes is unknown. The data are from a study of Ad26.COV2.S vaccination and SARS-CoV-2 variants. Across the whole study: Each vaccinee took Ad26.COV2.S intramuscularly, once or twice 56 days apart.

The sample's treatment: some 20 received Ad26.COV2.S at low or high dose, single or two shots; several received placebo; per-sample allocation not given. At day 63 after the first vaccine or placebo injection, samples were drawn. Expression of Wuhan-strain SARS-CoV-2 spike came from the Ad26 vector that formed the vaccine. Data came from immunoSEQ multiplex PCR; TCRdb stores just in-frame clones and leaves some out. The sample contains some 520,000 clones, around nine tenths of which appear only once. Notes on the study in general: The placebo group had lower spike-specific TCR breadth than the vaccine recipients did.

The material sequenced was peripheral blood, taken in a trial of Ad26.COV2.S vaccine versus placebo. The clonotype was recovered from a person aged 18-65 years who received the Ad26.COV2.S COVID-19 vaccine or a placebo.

The CDR3 DNA sequence: TGTGCCTGGACGGGCGGGATCTCCTACGAGCAGTACTTC. Encoded protein: CAWTGGISYEQYF. The V gene is TRBV30, the J gene TRBJ2-7; maybe TRBD2 (6 bases). The CDR3 is 13 amino acids. Per the germline V gene, CDR1 is GTSNPN and CDR2 is SVGIG (reference sequence). V dropped 4 bases and J dropped 0 bases, with 10 bases sitting between them.